Each of the 29 T cell receptor beta chains below was sequenced from the same sample in a study of T-cell memory formation after mild COVID-19 (dated by TCRdb to the early 2020s). Receptor amplification or capture employed 5' RACE. Data came from an Illumina NovaSeq 6000. Using fastp trimming at Q25 and MiXCR clonotype assembly, TCRdb reanalyzed the public sequencing data and kept in-frame beta chains. Records with the same CDR3 protein are collapsed into one entry carrying the most frequent genes and DNA. This sample comprises about 190,000 distinct CDR3 sequences, more than 25% of them detected only once. Of the sample, around 10% is held by the ten largest clones. The material sequenced was PBMCs or a T cell subset sorted from them (not recorded which). These receptors were collected from an adult woman who had mild COVID-19 (a few samples of this study predate the infection). The sample titles of this study are shuffled in the database, so cell type and time point are left out; the donor was told from shared clones.

J is TRBJ1-5 and V is TRBV18; TRBD1 matches at 9 bases. The CDR3 is 14 amino acids. Unmatched junction bases numbered 5, after V lost 4 bases and J lost 7 bases. Germline CDR1 reads KGHSH; CDR2 reads LQKENI. CDR3: CASSLRTGDQPQHF. As DNA, the CDR3 is TGTGCCAGCTCACTAAGGACAGGGGACCAGCCCCAGCATTTT.

The chain links TRBV7-2 to TRBJ1-2; a possible D gene is TRBD1 (6 bases). Germline V gives CDR1 SGHTA, CDR2 FQGNSA. The CDR3 is 13 residues long. V was trimmed by 5 bases and J by 2 bases, leaving 9 bases between them. The DNA for the CDR3 is TGTGCCAGCAGCAAGGACAGAAACTATGGCTACACCTTC. Translating it yields CASSKDRNYGYTF.

This clonotype has a handful of counts. The V and J genes are TRBV24-1 and TRBJ2-1, with TRBD2 matching 10 bases. This CDR3 comprises 19 residues. V dropped 4 bases and J dropped 2; count of bases not matched to a gene: 13. Germline V lookup: CDR1 KGHDR, CDR2 SFDVKD. The DNA of the CDR3 is TGTGCCACCAGTGACCCGTCACCAGGAGCGGGAGGGCCCTACAATGAGCAGTTCTTC. As protein: CATSDPSPGAGGPYNEQFF.

The chain couples TRBV7-2 to TRBJ1-1, with D hard to call. Germline V CDR1 and CDR2: SGHTA, FQGNSA. V dropped 5 bases and J dropped 0 bases, with 19 bases sitting between them. The CDR3 is 17 amino acids. For the CDR3, the DNA is TGTGCCAGCAGCCTTCCGATTACCGGGCCCTTGAACACTGAAGCTTTCTTT. This gives the protein CASSLPITGPLNTEAFF.

This clonotype was observed a few times. The gene calls are TRBV2 and TRBJ2-2; TRBD1 is a possible D gene (5 bases). The length of the CDR3 is 12 residues. V shed 6 bases and J shed 7 bases, with 9 bases lying between them. CDR1 and CDR2 (germline): SNHLY, FYNNEI. The CDR3, as DNA: TGTGCCAGCAGACGAGACAGCGGGGAGCTGTTTTTT. It encodes CASRRDSGELFF.

The chain couples TRBV10-3 to TRBJ2-3, with a possible D match to TRBD1 (7 bases). The CDR3 spans 14 residues. Trimming took 3 bases from V and 5 from J, leaving 12 bases between them. Per germline, CDR1 ENHRY and CDR2 SYGVKD. The CDR3 reads CAISDWQGGDTQYF. The CDR3 DNA reads TGTGCCATCAGTGACTGGCAGGGGGGAGATACGCAGTATTTT.

The chain is built from TRBV29-1 and TRBJ1-2, with unresolved D. The ends were cut back, 0 bases at V and 4 bases at J, with 9 bases in the middle. Germline lookup yields CDR1 SQVTM and CDR2 ANQGSEA. CDR3 length: 13 residues. CDR3 bases: TGCAGCGTTGAAGATCTGCGGGGCTATGGCTACACCTTC. Translation gives CSVEDLRGYGYTF.

A few counts support this clonotype. The V call is TRBV7-6, the J call TRBJ2-7, with D perhaps matching TRBD2 (5 bases). V shed 5 bases and J shed 2 bases, with 13 bases lying between them. The CDR3 has 14 amino acids. Looked up from germline, CDR1 is SGHVS and CDR2 is FNYEAQ. DNA for the CDR3: TGTGCCAGCAGCCTAAGGACTCTTCCCTACGAGCAGTACTTC. This translates into CASSLRTLPYEQYF.

The rearrangement uses TRBV9 and TRBJ2-5; D gene ambiguous. The CDR3 spans 13 residues. CDR1 and CDR2 (germline): SGDLS, YYNGEE. Trimming left V 0 bases short and J 5 bases short, with 8 bases between. The CDR3 nucleotides read TGTGCCAGCAGCGTAGTCCCTCTGGAGACCCAGTACTTC. It translates to CASSVVPLETQYF.

The V gene is TRBV4-2, the J gene TRBJ2-7, with 8 bases fitting TRBD2. This CDR3 has 18 residues. V was pared by 4 bases and J by 3 bases, with 17 bases of the junction left unmatched. CDR1 is LGHNA, CDR2 YNFKEQ, per germline. In DNA form, the CDR3 reads TGTGCCAGCAGCCCAGGCGGACTAGCTATCGGTCCTGTCTACGAGCAGTACTTC. It specifies CASSPGGLAIGPVYEQYF.

This clonotype was picked up a small number of times. The rearrangement links TRBV12-3 or TRBV12-4 to TRBJ2-1, with TRBD2 identical over 9 bases. V was clipped by 1 base and J by 7 bases; unmatched bases: 8. This CDR3 contains 16 residues. In DNA, the CDR3 is TGTGCCAGCAGTTTAGTAAGCGGGGGGCCAAGGAATGAGCAGTTCTTC. Translating it yields CASSLVSGGPRNEQFF.

This clonotype appeared a few times. The J gene is TRBJ2-2, the V gene TRBV3-1, with unresolved D. The length of the CDR3 is 12 residues. Germline V gene data show CDR1 as LGHDT and CDR2 as YNNKEL (reference sequence). Trimming removed 2 bases from V and 7 bases from J, with 5 bases in between. The CDR3 spells CASSQRVGELFF. CDR3 sequence (DNA): TGTGCCAGCAGCCAAAGGGTCGGGGAGCTGTTTTTT.

The chain couples TRBV24-1 to TRBJ2-2; 9 positions match TRBD1. The CDR3 is 17 residues long. Germline CDR1 is KGHDR and CDR2 is SFDVKD. Trimming removed 3 bases from V and 5 bases from J; junction bases left unmatched: 9. The DNA of the CDR3 is TGTGCCACCAGTGATGGAAACAGGGGGCGCAAAACCGGGGAGCTGTTTTTT. It encodes CATSDGNRGRKTGELFF.

This clonotype was seen only a few times. In DNA, the CDR3 is TGTGCCAGCAGGGACAGGAGCTCCTACGAGCAGTACTTC. This sequence encodes CASRDRSSYEQYF. This chain links TRBV12-3 or TRBV12-4 with TRBJ2-7, with 7 bases that match TRBD1. The trim removed 6 bases at V and 0 bases at J, leaving 2 bases unmatched. The CDR3 runs to 13 residues.

Here the CDR3 reads CSASGTVSYEQYF. The CDR3 region has the DNA TGCAGTGCCTCCGGGACAGTCTCCTACGAGCAGTACTTC. The rearrangement links TRBV20-1 to TRBJ2-7; TRBD1 matches 7 bases. CDR3 length: 13 residues. The ends lost 6 bases at V and 0 bases at J; junction bases unmatched: 5. CDR1 is DFQATT and CDR2 is SNEGSKA in the germline V gene (reference sequence).

This clonotype occurred a few times. The chain recombines TRBV20-1 with TRBJ1-5; D uncertain. Trimming cost V 0 bases and J 7 bases, with 19 bases left between them. CDR1 and CDR2 (germline): DFQATT, SNEGSKA (reference sequence). This CDR3 has 16 residues. The CDR3 region has the DNA TGCAGTGCTAGAGACCCCGACGGGTTATACAACCAGCCCCAGCATTTT. It encodes CSARDPDGLYNQPQHF.

This clonotype was seen only a few times. The chain is built from TRBV12-3 or TRBV12-4 and TRBJ1-5, with 9 bases matching TRBD1. Trimming cost V 4 bases and J 0 bases; bases outside gene matches: 16. CDR3 size: 20 residues. As DNA, the CDR3 is TGTGCCAGCAGTTCGGACCCAGGGGACAGGGATACCGGTAGCAATCAGCCCCAGCATTTT. Its translation is CASSSDPGDRDTGSNQPQHF.

The V and J genes are TRBV6-1 and TRBJ1-2; D is ambiguous. CDR3 length equals 11 residues. V lost 7 bases and J 14 bases, leaving 17 bases between the germline ends. From germline, CDR1 is MNHNS and CDR2 SASEGT. The CDR3: CASIEDISITF. Written as DNA, the CDR3 is TGTGCCAGCATAGAAGATATAAGCATTACCTTC.

The rearrangement joins TRBV18 to TRBJ1-1; D perhaps matches TRBD1 (5 bases). Germline values: CDR1 KGHSH, CDR2 LQKENI. Trimming shortened V by 6 bases and J by 2 bases, and 10 bases separated the two germline ends. This CDR3 is 13 amino acids long. CDR3 residues: CASSAGHNTEAFF. The CDR3 nucleotides are TGTGCCAGCTCCGCGGGGCATAACACTGAAGCTTTCTTT. Supplemented by reference TRBV18 and TRBJ1-1, the full variable domain reads NAGVMQNPRHLVRRRGQEARLRCSPMKGHSHVYWYRQLPEEGLKFMVYLQKENIIDESGMPKERFSAEFPKEGPSILRIQQVVRGDSAAYFCASSAGHNTEAFFGQGTRLTVV.

V is TRBV5-1 and J is TRBJ2-7, with D tentatively TRBD1 (5 bases). Per germline, CDR1 SGHRS and CDR2 YFSETQ. This CDR3 is built from 15 residues. Trimming took 0 bases from V and 2 from J, leaving 12 bases between them. The DNA for the CDR3 is TGCGCCAGCAGCTTGGGTCAGGGTCGACCCTACGAGCAGTACTTC. Residues: CASSLGQGRPYEQYF.

The DNA of the CDR3 is TGTGCCAGCAGTTTGGGGGCGCGAGACACCGGGGAGCTGTTTTTT. Translation gives CASSLGARDTGELFF. V is TRBV27 and J is TRBJ2-2, with D possibly being TRBD1 (6 bases). CDR3 length equals 15 residues. V lost 3 bases and J lost 3, with 11 bases in between. Germline-derived CDR1 and CDR2 are MNHEY and SMNVEV (reference sequence).

The gene calls are TRBV3-1 and TRBJ2-1, with 7 bases that match TRBD2. The CDR3 totals 13 residues. Germline V CDR1 and CDR2: LGHDT, YNNKEL (reference sequence). J lost 7 bases, V lost 4 bases, and 4 bases had no gene match. The CDR3 DNA reads as TGTGCCAGCAGCCTGGGGGAGGGGAATGAGCAGTTCTTC. This sequence encodes CASSLGEGNEQFF.

The V gene is TRBV5-4, the J gene TRBJ2-1, with 9 bases aligning to TRBD1. Germline CDR1 SGHNT, CDR2 YYREEE (reference sequence). CDR3 length: 15 residues. Germline trimming cut 2 bases from V and 10 bases from J; bases unmatched to any gene: 10. CDR3 sequence: CASSFWGQGTVEQFF. DNA for the CDR3: TGTGCCAGCAGCTTCTGGGGACAGGGAACGGTGGAGCAGTTCTTC.

V usage is TRBV7-6 and J usage is TRBJ2-7, with 8 bases fitting TRBD2. CDR3 length equals 13 residues. With 4 bases clipped from V and 5 bases from J, the junction kept 4 bases outside the gene matches. CDR1 and CDR2 from the germline V gene are SGHVS and FNYEAQ. The DNA for the CDR3 is TGTGCCAGCAGCTCGTACGGGAGGGACGAGCAGTACTTC. Translated: CASSSYGRDEQYF.

The chain links TRBV20-1 to TRBJ2-7; D perhaps matches TRBD1 (6 bases). CDR1 is DFQATT, CDR2 SNEGSKA, per germline (reference sequence). V was cut by 3 bases and J by 0 bases, with 15 bases left in between. The CDR3 has 15 amino acids. CDR3 nucleotide sequence: TGCAGTGCTAGTCAGGGGAGCAGGTACTCCTACGAGCAGTACTTC. It specifies CSASQGSRYSYEQYF.

This clonotype is medium-sized within its sample. The chain carries TRBV7-9 and TRBJ2-3; D is unclear. Trimming took 6 bases from V and 4 from J, leaving 8 bases between them. The CDR3 is made up of 12 amino acids. CDR1 and CDR2 from the germline V gene are SEHNR and FQNEAQ (reference sequence). The CDR3 reads CASSFTPDTQYF. The CDR3 nucleotides read TGTGCCAGCAGTTTTACACCAGATACGCAGTATTTT.

V is TRBV20-1 and J is TRBJ2-7; TRBD1 agrees at 8 bases. This CDR3 spans 12 amino acids. Germline V lookup: CDR1 DFQATT, CDR2 SNEGSKA (reference sequence). J was trimmed by 5 bases and V by 6 bases; bases with no gene match: 6. The CDR3, as DNA: TGCAGTGCCCGGAGGACAGGGAACGAGCAGTACTTC. Encoded protein: CSARRTGNEQYF.

V and J are TRBV27 and TRBJ2-5; TRBD2 matches at 7 bases. Looked up from germline, CDR1 is MNHEY and CDR2 is SMNVEV (reference sequence). The CDR3 is 17 residues long. After removal of 2 bases from V and 3 bases from J, the junction contained 12 bases not matched to a gene. The CDR3 sequence: CASSLGRGREWKETQYF. The DNA for the CDR3 is TGTGCCAGCAGTTTAGGCCGAGGGCGGGAGTGGAAAGAGACCCAGTACTTC.

The chain is built from TRBV5-6 and TRBJ2-1; TRBD2 matches at 10 bases. With 5 bases clipped from V and 10 bases from J, the junction kept 6 bases outside the gene matches. This CDR3 is 13 amino acids long. Germline V CDR1 and CDR2: SGHDT, YYEEEE. The CDR3 spells CASSLAGGWEQFF. The DNA for the CDR3 is TGTGCCAGCAGTTTAGCGGGGGGCTGGGAGCAGTTCTTC.